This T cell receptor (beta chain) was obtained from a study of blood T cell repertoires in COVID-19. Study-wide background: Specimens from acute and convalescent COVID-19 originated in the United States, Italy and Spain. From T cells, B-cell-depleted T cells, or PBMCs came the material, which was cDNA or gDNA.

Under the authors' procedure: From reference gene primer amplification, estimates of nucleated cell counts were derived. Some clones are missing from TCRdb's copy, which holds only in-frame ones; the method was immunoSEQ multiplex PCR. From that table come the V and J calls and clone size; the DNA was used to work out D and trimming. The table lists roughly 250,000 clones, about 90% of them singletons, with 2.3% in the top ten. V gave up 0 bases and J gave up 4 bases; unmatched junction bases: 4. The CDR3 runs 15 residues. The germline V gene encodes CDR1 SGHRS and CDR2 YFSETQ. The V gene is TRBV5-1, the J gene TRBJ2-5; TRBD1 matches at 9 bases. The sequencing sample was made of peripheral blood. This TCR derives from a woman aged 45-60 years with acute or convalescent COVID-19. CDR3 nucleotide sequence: TGCGCCAGCAGCTTGGTGGGACAGGGTGGAGAGACCCAGTACTTC. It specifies CASSLVGQGGETQYF.